The 15 T cell receptor beta chains below come from one sample, sequenced in a study of blood T cell repertoires in COVID-19. TCRdb keeps only in-frame clones here, not all; method: immunoSEQ multiplex PCR. Among about 140,000 clones listed, just over 85% were seen once. The source material was peripheral blood. The receptors originated from a woman between 55 and 75 years old with acute or convalescent COVID-19.

This clone was detected only a few times. The V call is TRBV29-1, the J call TRBJ2-1; TRBD2 matches 8 bases. This CDR3 contains 13 residues. V was clipped by 4 bases and J by 6 bases; unmatched bases: 5. Germline CDR1 reads SQVTM; CDR2 reads ANQGSEA. DNA for the CDR3: TGCAGCGTTGCGGGGGGGCAAGGCAATGAGCAGTTCTTC. It is translated as CSVAGGQGNEQFF.

This clone was found many times. The chain employs TRBV5-1 and TRBJ2-3; D possibly corresponds to TRBD2 (6 bases). Trimming pared 2 bases from V and 1 base from J, leaving 14 bases between. CDR1 is SGHRS, CDR2 YFSETQ, per germline. The CDR3 is 16 amino acids. The chain's CDR3 is CASSLVAGPGTDTQYF. Here the CDR3 DNA reads TGCGCCAGCAGCTTAGTGGCGGGACCCGGCACAGATACGCAGTATTTT.

The J gene is TRBJ2-7, the V gene TRBV28; 7 bases agree with TRBD1. This CDR3 has 15 amino acids. Per the germline V gene, CDR1 is MDHEN and CDR2 is SYDVKM. Germline trimming cut 6 bases from V and 0 bases from J; bases unmatched to any gene: 8. CDR3 nucleotide sequence: TGTGCCAGCAGAAGACACGACAGGGCCTCCTACGAGCAGTACTTC. This gives the protein CASRRHDRASYEQYF.

The chain has TRBV7-9 and TRBJ2-5, with TRBD1 matching 7 bases. Germline lookup yields CDR1 SEHNR and CDR2 FQNEAQ (reference sequence). The length of the CDR3 is 14 residues. The V and J ends lost 10 bases and 5 bases, in that order; junction bases with no gene match: 13. The CDR3 DNA reads as TGTGCCACCAGACAGGGAAGTAATTCTGAGACCCAGTACTTC. It codes for CATRQGSNSETQYF.

The CDR3 loop reads CASSFGASGDYNEQFF. CDR3 nucleotides: TGCGCCAGCAGCTTTGGGGCTAGCGGGGACTACAATGAGCAGTTCTTC. V gene TRBV5-1 combines with J gene TRBJ2-1; 9 bases align to TRBD2. This CDR3 is built from 16 residues. Germline CDR1 reads SGHRS; CDR2 reads YFSETQ. The junction had 6 bases not matched to a gene; V was cut back by 2 bases and J by 3 bases.

The chain combines TRBV5-8 with TRBJ2-2; possibly TRBD1 for D (6 bases). The CDR3 has 15 residues. V lost 0 bases and J lost 4, with 10 bases in between. Germline values: CDR1 SGHTS, CDR2 YDEGEE. As DNA, the CDR3 is TGTGCCAGCAGCTTGGCCCAGGGGCCCACCGGGGAGCTGTTTTTT. As protein: CASSLAQGPTGELFF.

The chain uses TRBV7-9 and TRBJ2-3; a possible D gene is TRBD1 (6 bases). The germline V gene encodes CDR1 SEHNR and CDR2 FQNEAQ (reference sequence). V dropped 8 bases and J dropped 0 bases, with 12 bases sitting between them. This CDR3 is built from 14 residues. In nucleotides, the CDR3 is TGTGCCAGCGCCATAGGGGGAAGCACAGATACGCAGTATTTT. Residues: CASAIGGSTDTQYF.

Here the CDR3 reads CASSPRQGGIEQFF. The CDR3, as DNA: TGTGCCAGCAGCCCCAGACAGGGGGGTATTGAGCAGTTCTTC. The genes are TRBV9 and TRBJ2-1; 9 nucleotides line up with TRBD1. Germline CDR1 is SGDLS and CDR2 is YYNGEE. This CDR3 has 14 amino acids. The junction had 8 bases not matched to a gene; V was cut back by 4 bases and J by 9 bases.

The rearrangement joins TRBV11-2 to TRBJ1-2, with D perhaps matching TRBD1 (5 bases). V shed 5 bases and J shed 3 bases, with 16 bases lying between them. The CDR3 runs 15 residues. Germline V gene lookup returns CDR1 SGHAT and CDR2 FQNNGV. The CDR3 protein is CASSPRQGTYYGYTF. CDR3 DNA: TGTGCCAGCAGCCCGAGACAAGGGACTTACTATGGCTACACCTTC.

The chain uses TRBV6-2 or TRBV6-3 and TRBJ1-5, with TRBD1 matching over 11 bases. This CDR3 is built from 16 residues. J was trimmed by 5 bases and V by 0 bases; bases with no gene match: 3. Germline-derived CDR1 and CDR2 are MNHEY and SVGEGT. The DNA of the CDR3 is TGTGCCAGCAGTTACTCAAGGACAGGGGGCCATCAGCCCCAGCATTTT. Its protein is CASSYSRTGGHQPQHF.

The chain couples TRBV7-9 to TRBJ1-4; 12 positions agree with TRBD1. Looked up from germline, CDR1 is SEHNR and CDR2 is FQNEAQ (reference sequence). CDR3 length equals 15 residues. The junction had 6 bases not matched to a gene; V was cut back by 2 bases and J by 11 bases. The CDR3 bases are TGTGCCAGCAGCTTACTACCGGGACAGGGGGCCAAACTGTTTTTT. This codes for CASSLLPGQGAKLFF. Full variable domain (outside the CDR3, taken from reference TRBV7-9 and TRBJ1-4): DTGVSQNPRHKITKRGQNVTFRCDPISEHNRLYWYRQTLGQGPEFLTYFQNEAQLEKSRLLSDRFSAERPKGSFSTLEIQRTEQGDSAMYLCASSLLPGQGAKLFFGSGTQLSVL.

The rearrangement joins TRBV19 to TRBJ2-1; 10 positions match TRBD2. The V gene's germline CDR1 is LNHDA and CDR2 SQIVND (reference sequence). The CDR3 sequence is 15 residues long. V lost 8 bases, J lost 0 bases, and 4 bases stayed unmatched. The CDR3 loop is CASGSSGGSYNEQFF. CDR3 coding DNA: TGTGCCAGTGGCTCTAGCGGGGGCTCCTACAATGAGCAGTTCTTC.

The chain has TRBV4-2 and TRBJ1-2, with unresolved D. Germline CDR1 LGHNA, CDR2 YNFKEQ. With 0 bases removed from V and 4 bases from J, the gap between germline ends came to 9 bases. The CDR3 extends over 14 amino acids. The DNA of the CDR3 is TGTGCCAGCAGCCAAGAACGGCAGGCCTATGGCTACACCTTC. It codes for CASSQERQAYGYTF.

The chain is built from TRBV10-1 and TRBJ2-7; no clear D gene. V shed 7 bases and J shed 1 base, with 17 bases lying between them. This CDR3 contains 15 residues. Germline lookup yields CDR1 WNHNN and CDR2 SYGVQD (reference sequence). The CDR3: CASTSAGLNSYEQYF. CDR3 in DNA: TGCGCCAGCACCTCCGCAGGCTTAAATTCCTACGAGCAGTACTTC.

This clone showed up just a few times. The chain recombines TRBV7-9 with TRBJ1-2, with a weak D call TRBD1 (6 bases). V gave up 6 bases and J gave up 6 bases, with 17 bases separating them. The CDR3 extends over 14 amino acids. CDR1 and CDR2 from the germline V gene are SEHNR and FQNEAQ (reference sequence). The CDR3 sequence: CASRPGALTDGYTF. The CDR3 region has the DNA TGTGCCAGCAGACCAGGGGCTTTAACTGATGGCTACACCTTC.